These 7 T cell receptor beta chains were all obtained from the same sample, sequenced in a study of blood T cell repertoires in COVID-19. Repertoires were generated with immunoSEQ multiplex PCR, while TCRdb's copy carries only in-frame clones and drops some. The sample shows almost 350,000 clones, about nine tenths of them seen only once. The specimen sequenced was PBMCs or T cells enriched from blood (not recorded which). Source of these receptors: a woman in her thirties who had been exposed to COVID-19.

The chain combines TRBV19 with TRBJ2-2, with D maybe TRBD1 (6 bases). This CDR3 contains 14 residues. Trimming pared 2 bases from V and 4 bases from J, leaving 8 bases between. Germline CDR1 and CDR2: LNHDA and SQIVND (reference sequence). The DNA of the CDR3 is TGTGCCAGTAGTATAACAGGGATCACCGGGGAGCTGTTTTTT. The encoded protein is CASSITGITGELFF.

The V and J genes are TRBV6-5 and TRBJ2-2; 12 bases are a match to TRBD2. The ends lost 6 bases at V and 4 bases at J; junction bases unmatched: 3. The germline V gene encodes CDR1 MNHEY and CDR2 SVGAGI. This CDR3 has 15 residues. In DNA form, the CDR3 reads TGTGCCAGCAGGGTACTAGCGGGAGGCACCGGGGAGCTGTTTTTT. Its protein product is CASRVLAGGTGELFF.

In its sample, this clone was seen a few times. V and J are TRBV7-9 and TRBJ2-3; 12 bases fit TRBD2. The CDR3 is made up of 17 amino acids. CDR1 and CDR2 from the germline V gene are SEHNR and FQNEAQ (reference sequence). J was trimmed by 0 bases and V by 5 bases; bases with no gene match: 6. CDR3 region: CASSTGTSGPSTDTQYF. The CDR3 nucleotides read TGTGCCAGCAGCACGGGGACTAGCGGGCCAAGCACAGATACGCAGTATTTT.

The gene calls are TRBV5-1 and TRBJ2-7, with 7 positions matching TRBD1. The CDR3 contains 16 residues. Germline CDR1 and CDR2: SGHRS and YFSETQ. V shed 5 bases and J 0 bases; nucleotides not matched to a gene: 11. Written as DNA, the CDR3 is TGCGCCAGCAGATTTATACAGGGGACCTCCTCCTACGAGCAGTACTTC. Its translation: CASRFIQGTSSYEQYF.

This clone appeared a few times. This chain links TRBV5-3 with TRBJ1-2, with 10 bases lining up with TRBD1. TRBV5-3 is classed as an ORF, of uncertain function. V shed 6 bases and J 0 bases; nucleotides not matched to a gene: 11. The CDR3 runs to 17 residues. CDR3 bases: TGTGCCAGAACCACCGGGACAGGGGTAATCCCTAACTATGGCTACACCTTC. It yields the protein CARTTGTGVIPNYGYTF.

V gene TRBV4-1 combines with J gene TRBJ1-3, with no clear D. The CDR3 runs 15 residues. Germline V gives CDR1 MGHRA, CDR2 YSYEKL. Trimming pared 0 bases from V and 1 base from J, leaving 7 bases between. The CDR3 is CASSQEYYSGNTIYF. As DNA, the CDR3 is TGCGCCAGCAGCCAAGAATACTATTCTGGAAACACCATATATTTT.

V usage is TRBV19 and J usage is TRBJ1-1, with a possible D match to TRBD1 (6 bases). CDR3 length: 14 amino acids. Deletions cut 5 bases from V and 1 base from J, with 11 bases between. Germline CDR1 is LNHDA and CDR2 is SQIVND (reference sequence). The CDR3 nucleotides read TGTGCCAGTAGTCTCCTGGGGGCGAACACTGAAGCTTTCTTT. Its protein is CASSLLGANTEAFF.